This T cell receptor (beta chain) appears in the sequencing data of a study of breast tumors, draining lymph nodes, adjacent tissues. Using its own MiXCR run on the multiplex PCR reads, TCRdb lists one record per CDR3 protein. The sample consists of some 170,000 distinct CDR3 sequences, about 33% of them appearing once. Per germline, CDR1 MDHEN and CDR2 SYDVKM. Trimming removed 4 bases from V and 2 bases from J, with 15 bases in between. The CDR3 runs 15 residues. Axillary draining lymph nodes of breast cancer patients supplied the node samples. This clonotype was observed once. Its antigen is undetermined. Findings of the study overall: Compared with lymph nodes, tumors were less diverse; compared with nontumor tissue, more. Compared with basal-like, luminal-like tumors shared significantly more repertoire with nontumor tissue. That most tumor T cells come from lymph nodes remained unproven. Data fit most tumor T cells coming from lymph node, expanding in tumor.

Sequencing used axillary lymph node tissue. This rearrangement joins TRBV28 to TRBJ2-7, with D possibly matching TRBD1 (5 bases). This TCR was sampled from a female donor with breast cancer. Some clones in this sample may be carry-over from other donors' samples. The CDR3 DNA reads as TGTGCCAGCAGTTCCTACAGGATCCCAACCTACGAGCAGTACTTC. Its translation: CASSSYRIPTYEQYF.